This record covers a single T cell receptor beta chain. The record originates from a study of blood T cell repertoires in COVID-19. Whole-study context: In each case, the material was cDNA or gDNA derived from T cells, B-cell-depleted T cells, or PBMCs.

As originally analysed: Reference gene primer amplification yielded estimated nucleated cell counts. The protocol was immunoSEQ multiplex PCR, while the TCRdb copy is restricted to in-frame clones and leaves out a portion. V, J and clone size derive from that table, while D and trimming were established from the DNA sequence. The table shows 45,000 to 55,000 clones, with about 86% occurring only once. CDR1 SNHLY and CDR2 FYNNEI come from the germline V gene. The CDR3 has 16 amino acids. V dropped 6 bases and J dropped 0; count of bases not matched to a gene: 9. The clonotype comes from a man aged 70 or older with active COVID-19. This sequence joins TRBV2 and TRBJ2-5; TRBD2 matches at 8 bases. The source material was peripheral blood. CDR3 sequence reads: CASRMTPTSDQETQYF. The CDR3 nucleotides read TGTGCCAGCAGGATGACCCCGACTAGCGACCAAGAGACCCAGTACTTC.